The T cell receptor beta chain under discussion was sequenced for a study of T cell responses to AZD1222 COVID-19 vaccine. General study results and limits: Mapped onto spike, vaccine-associated CD4 TCRs spanned it and were dominant at 160-218 and 743-854. Scientists sampled the repertoires only once the peak T cell response had passed.

As for this clone: No antigen is known for it.

Using immunoSEQ multiplex PCR, the repertoire was profiled, and TCRdb retains in-frame clones only, with some absent. The table includes roughly 190,000 clones, around nine tenths detected once. Germline V CDR1 and CDR2: MDHEN, SYDVKM. The trim removed 5 bases at V and 4 bases at J, leaving 8 bases unmatched. This CDR3 is 15 amino acids long. The source is an adult who received the MenACWY meningococcal vaccine as a control. The chain recombines TRBV28 with TRBJ1-1; TRBD1 agrees at 9 bases. The material was peripheral blood, obtained 28 days after the second dose of the MenACWY control vaccine. CDR3 sequence reads: CASSKRQGGGTEAFF. CDR3 in DNA: TGTGCCAGCAGTAAAAGACAGGGGGGCGGCACTGAAGCTTTCTTT.